The present T cell receptor beta chain was sequenced within a study of regulatory T cells in long-lasting Graves disease. Findings of the study overall: Persistent patients shared more public clonotypes (approximately 2,800) than new patients (about 930).

Time point described: newly diagnosed GD, antithyroid drugs for less than 3 months. TCR sequences were obtained from RNA taken from PBMCs. Comments on this clonotype: Its antigen is not known.

According to the study, TCR beta libraries were built with iRepertoire HTBI primers and CDR3-region Arm-PCR. TCRdb ran MiXCR on the multiplex PCR reads and lists one entry per CDR3 protein. The data hold about 500,000 distinct CDR3 sequences, with about 12% observed a single time. This CDR3 spans 13 amino acids. Germline V gene data show CDR1 as SGHNT and CDR2 as YENEEA. V lost 5 bases and J 0 bases, leaving 7 bases between the germline ends. These data also formed part of another study, on T cells in Graves' hyperthyroidism and ophthalmopathy. That report notes: The definition of stable Graves' hyperthyroidism was no ophthalmopathy progression within 18 months. Among the patients, aged 18 to 65, hyperthyroidism was newly diagnosed and had lasted under 2 months.

Sequencing was performed on peripheral blood mononuclear cells (PBMCs), taken at new diagnosis, from a patient treated with antithyroid drugs. The chain recombines TRBV11-3 with TRBJ2-5; the D is unclear. The sequence was obtained from a woman in her twenties or thirties with Graves disease. CDR3 DNA: TGTGCCAGCAGCGATAACAACCAAGAGACCCAGTACTTC. As protein: CASSDNNQETQYF.